What follows are 13 T cell receptor beta chains derived from one specimen sequenced in a study of T-cell reconstitution after alpha-beta-depleted transplantation in children. A TCRbeta library incorporating unique molecular identifiers was prepared. TCRdb independently ran MiXCR on the PCR reads; one entry per CDR3 protein. The table records around 140,000 distinct CDR3 sequences, more than 8% of them present only once. Here the sequenced sample was PBMCs, mostly from graft donor cells, taken 180 days after TCRalphabeta/CD19-depleted stem cell transplant. The source is a female patient aged 2-9 years who had a stem cell transplant for congenital amegakaryocytic thrombocytopenia, so the T cells may come from the graft donor.

This chain links TRBV18 with TRBJ2-2; the match to TRBD2 covers 9 bases. The CDR3 is 16 amino acids. CDR1 and CDR2 (germline): KGHSH, LQKENI. The ends lost 4 bases at V and 5 bases at J; junction bases unmatched: 8. The CDR3 bases are TGTGCCAGCTCACGAAGACTAGCGGAGAGGACCGGGGAGCTGTTTTTT. Its translation: CASSRRLAERTGELFF. The variable domain in full, completed from reference TRBV18 and TRBJ2-2, reads NAGVMQNPRHLVRRRGQEARLRCSPMKGHSHVYWYRQLPEEGLKFMVYLQKENIIDESGMPKERFSAEFPKEGPSILRIQQVVRGDSAAYFCASSRRLAERTGELFFGEGSRLTVL.

Many counts were recorded for this clonotype. The rearrangement uses TRBV5-1 and TRBJ1-2; D gene unclear. The CDR3 has 16 residues. Trimming took 1 base from V and 2 from J, leaving 15 bases between them. Per the germline V gene, CDR1 is SGHRS and CDR2 is YFSETQ. CDR3 DNA sequence: TGCGCCAGCAGCTTGCCCCGTGGACCCAGAAACTATGGCTACACCTTC. Translation: CASSLPRGPRNYGYTF.

At least ten counts were recorded for this clonotype. The rearrangement uses TRBV3-1 and TRBJ2-1, with unresolved D. CDR1 and CDR2 from the germline V gene are LGHDT and YNNKEL (reference sequence). This CDR3 is 14 amino acids long. V lost 1 base, J lost 10 bases, and 14 bases lay in between. The CDR3 DNA reads as TGTGCCAGCAGCCAAGCCCCGCTAGGTCGCGAGCAGTTCTTC. It codes for CASSQAPLGREQFF.

This clonotype was detected many times. The chain is built from TRBV5-1 and TRBJ2-6; D not resolved. Germline-derived CDR1 and CDR2 are SGHRS and YFSETQ. This CDR3 spans 14 amino acids. The germline V and J ends were trimmed by 7 bases and 0 bases, with 8 bases remaining between them. The CDR3 loop is CASGLYSGANVLTF. The CDR3 coding sequence is TGCGCCAGCGGCCTTTACTCTGGGGCCAACGTCCTGACTTTC.

This clonotype was recorded only once. The chain employs TRBV12-1 and TRBJ2-2. TRBV12-1 represents a pseudogene. This CDR3 is 12 amino acids long. The CDR3, as DNA: TGTGCCAGCAGCTTTAACCCCGGGGAGCTGTTTTTT. It yields the protein CASSFNPGELFF.

This clonotype was seen repeatedly, ten times or more. This chain connects TRBV12-3 or TRBV12-4 to TRBJ2-2; D not certain. This CDR3 is 15 amino acids long. V shed 4 bases and J shed 2 bases, with 11 bases lying between them. CDR3 nucleotide sequence: TGTGCCAGCAGTTCTGTCACACTCAACACCGGGGAGCTGTTTTTT. This encodes CASSSVTLNTGELFF.

A few counts support this clonotype. V usage is TRBV28 and J usage is TRBJ1-5; D is unclear. The germline CDR1 and CDR2 sequences are MDHEN and SYDVKM. This CDR3 is built from 15 residues. The CDR3 protein is CASGGRTVSNQPQHF. CDR3 DNA: TGTGCGAGCGGTGGGCGGACCGTTAGCAATCAGCCCCAGCATTTT.

Regarding this clonotype: A much larger clone is a single base away; this may be a read error. The chain is built from TRBV12-3 or TRBV12-4 and TRBJ1-3, with D possibly being TRBD1 (5 bases). The CDR3 totals 15 residues. CDR3 bases: TGTGCCAGCAGGCCGGGAAAGGGGCTTGGAAACAGCATATATTTT. This codes for CASRPGKGLGNSIYF.

The chain links TRBV28 to TRBJ1-1; 7 bases line up with TRBD1. The CDR3 covers 13 residues. The germline V gene has CDR1 MDHEN and CDR2 SYDVKM. V trimming: 4 bases; J trimming: 11 bases; junction bases outside the gene matches: 10. CDR3 protein: CASSYLRTGVAFF. The CDR3 region has the DNA TGTGCCAGCAGTTATCTACGTACAGGGGTGGCTTTCTTT. The variable domain in full, completed from reference TRBV28 and TRBJ1-1, reads DVKVTQSSRYLVKRTGEKVFLECVQDMDHENMFWYRQDPGLGLRLIYFSYDVKMKEKGDIPEGYSVSREKKERFSLILESASTNQTSMYLCASSYLRTGVAFFGQGTRLTVV.

This clonotype was detected only a few times. The V gene is TRBV27, the J gene TRBJ1-3; no reliable D call. The CDR3 length is 13 residues. With 4 bases removed from V and 8 bases from J, the gap between germline ends came to 12 bases. Germline V CDR1 and CDR2: MNHEY, SMNVEV (reference sequence). CDR3 protein: CASSSLARDTIYF. CDR3 bases: TGTGCCAGCAGTTCCCTGGCGAGGGACACCATATATTTT.

The chain links TRBV8-2 to TRBJ1-5. TRBV8-2 is flagged as a pseudogene. The CDR3 sequence is 14 residues long. The CDR3 region is CASSPGLRGEPQHF. CDR3 nucleotides: TGTGCCAGCAGCCCGGGGCTTCGAGGAGAGCCCCAGCATTTT.

The table lists this clonotype with a few counts. This rearrangement joins TRBV5-1 to TRBJ2-5; tentatively, D is TRBD1 (6 bases). Germline V CDR1 and CDR2: SGHRS, YFSETQ. Trimming shortened V by 1 base and J by 4 bases, and 11 bases separated the two germline ends. The CDR3 runs to 14 residues. Here the CDR3 reads CASSLSGQRETQYF. CDR3 in DNA: TGCGCCAGCAGCTTGAGCGGACAGCGAGAGACCCAGTACTTC.

This clonotype appeared many times. The chain employs TRBV11-2 and TRBJ1-2, with D perhaps matching TRBD1 (6 bases). Germline CDR1 is SGHAT and CDR2 is FQNNGV. Trimming left V 1 base short and J 7 bases short, with 25 bases between. CDR3 length: 18 residues. CDR3 amino acids: CASSLVGGVGGPRRGYTF. The CDR3 DNA reads as TGTGCCAGCAGCTTAGTAGGGGGAGTGGGGGGCCCCAGACGTGGCTACACCTTC.